These T cell receptor beta chains were read from a single sample in a study of shared clonotypes between healthy human individuals. Only in-frame clones appear in the TCRdb table, and some are missing; sequencing was by immunoSEQ multiplex PCR. The table shows about 1,900,000 clones, with about 95% occurring only once. The sequencing sample was made of naive CD8+ T cells sorted from blood. The source is a man aged 18 to 30 in good health. The CDR3 runs from the conserved cysteine through the conserved F or W. The D gene is left open where the match is weak. Clone size is stated in some rows and not others, as once, few, many or a class when expanded.

v_gene: TRBV10-2
d_gene: .
abundance: once
j_gene: TRBJ1-6
CDR3nt: TGCGCCAGCAGTGGGGCCCAGGGCAATCTCACACCCCTCCACTTT
CDR3aa: CASSGAQGNLTPLHF

v_gene: TRBV7-9
d_gene: .
abundance: .
j_gene: TRBJ2-3
CDR3nt: TGTGCCAGCAGCTTAGCACAGGGCCTAACAGATACGCAGTATTTT
CDR3aa: CASSLAQGLTDTQYF

v_gene: TRBV5-1
d_gene: TRBD1
abundance: .
j_gene: TRBJ1-5
CDR3nt: TGCGCCAGCAGCGGGGGACAGGGCCCTACCCTTAGCAATCAGCCCCAGCATTTT
CDR3aa: CASSGGQGPTLSNQPQHF

v_gene: TRBV19
d_gene: .
abundance: .
j_gene: TRBJ1-1
CDR3nt: TGTGCCAGTAGTATCGGGATCAGGACTGAAGCTTTCTTT
CDR3aa: CASSIGIRTEAFF

v_gene: TRBV25-1
d_gene: .
abundance: .
j_gene: TRBJ2-2
CDR3nt: TGTGCCAGCAGCCTGTCGGTAGCCAACACCGGGGAGCTGTTTTTT
CDR3aa: CASSLSVANTGELFF

v_gene: TRBV6-5
d_gene: .
abundance: .
j_gene: TRBJ2-7
CDR3nt: TGTGCCAGCAGTTACCGTGAAGGGGCCTACGAGCAGTACTTC
CDR3aa: CASSYREGAYEQYF

v_gene: TRBV6-1
d_gene: TRBD1
abundance: .
j_gene: TRBJ2-7
CDR3nt: TGTGCCAGCAGTAGGGACAGGGTCTACGAGCAGTACTTC
CDR3aa: CASSRDRVYEQYF

v_gene: TRBV6-1
d_gene: .
abundance: .
j_gene: TRBJ2-7
CDR3nt: TGTGCCAGCATAGGTTTCGGGGATAGACCCTACGAGCAGTACTTC
CDR3aa: CASIGFGDRPYEQYF

v_gene: TRBV2
d_gene: .
abundance: .
j_gene: TRBJ1-2
CDR3nt: TGTGCCAGCAGCGCTAGACAGGAACTGGTCTATGGCTACACCTTC
CDR3aa: CASSARQELVYGYTF

v_gene: TRBV10-1
d_gene: .
abundance: few
j_gene: TRBJ2-4
CDR3nt: TGCGCCAAAGCAATAGGGACCAAAAACATTCAGTACTTC
CDR3aa: CAKAIGTKNIQYF

v_gene: TRBV9
d_gene: .
abundance: .
j_gene: TRBJ2-2
CDR3nt: TGTGCCAGCAGCGTAGGTCGGCCCACCGGGGAGCTGTTTTTT
CDR3aa: CASSVGRPTGELFF

v_gene: TRBV14
d_gene: .
abundance: .
j_gene: TRBJ2-7
CDR3nt: TGTGCCAGCAGCCAAGGAGGTGGGGTGGGATACGAGCAGTACTTC
CDR3aa: CASSQGGGVGYEQYF

v_gene: TRBV28
d_gene: .
abundance: .
j_gene: TRBJ2-7
CDR3nt: TGTGCCAGCAGTTTGGTTATGGCGGGGTACGAGCAGTACTTC
CDR3aa: CASSLVMAGYEQYF

v_gene: TRBV7-8
d_gene: .
abundance: .
j_gene: TRBJ2-2
CDR3nt: TGTGCCAGCAGCTTAGCGCGGGCAGGGAACACCGGGGAGCTGTTTTTT
CDR3aa: CASSLARAGNTGELFF

v_gene: TRBV11-2
d_gene: TRBD1
abundance: .
j_gene: TRBJ2-7
CDR3nt: TGTGCCAGCAGCTTAGTAACAGGGGGTTACGAGCAGTACTTC
CDR3aa: CASSLVTGGYEQYF

v_gene: TRBV27
d_gene: TRBD1
abundance: .
j_gene: TRBJ1-5
CDR3nt: TGTGCCAGCAGTTCTACAGGGGGCTCCACCCATCAGCATTTT
CDR3aa: CASSSTGGSTHQHF

v_gene: TRBV29-1
d_gene: TRBD2
abundance: once
j_gene: TRBJ2-3
CDR3nt: TGCAGCGTTGAAGAGATTTCTGCGGGAGGGCTCACAGATACGCAGTATTTT
CDR3aa: CSVEEISAGGLTDTQYF

v_gene: TRBV9
d_gene: TRBD2
abundance: .
j_gene: TRBJ2-6
CDR3nt: TGTGCCAGCAGCGCTGACGGACTAGCGGGGAGCTCTGGGGCCAACGTCCTGACTTTC
CDR3aa: CASSADGLAGSSGANVLTF

v_gene: TRBV7-9
d_gene: .
abundance: .
j_gene: TRBJ1-6
CDR3nt: TGTGCCAGCAGCCTAGGGTACAGAGAGAGCTCCTATAATTCACCCCTCCACTTT
CDR3aa: CASSLGYRESSYNSPLHF

v_gene: TRBV7-9
d_gene: .
abundance: .
j_gene: TRBJ2-2
CDR3nt: TGTGCCAGCAGCGCCCCCGAGGGAACGAACACCGGGGAGCTGTTTTTT
CDR3aa: CASSAPEGTNTGELFF

v_gene: TRBV6-5
d_gene: TRBD1
abundance: .
j_gene: TRBJ2-7
CDR3nt: TGTGCCAGCAGTTACTCAGGGGGCCAATACGAGCAGTACTTC
CDR3aa: CASSYSGGQYEQYF

v_gene: TRBV7-8
d_gene: .
abundance: .
j_gene: TRBJ1-2
CDR3nt: TGTGCCAGCAGCGGCAGGCCGCGAGGCTACACCTTC
CDR3aa: CASSGRPRGYTF

v_gene: TRBV10-3
d_gene: .
abundance: .
j_gene: TRBJ2-1
CDR3nt: TGTGCCATCAGTGAGCTCAGACTACCTGTTGGCAATGAGCAGTTCTTC
CDR3aa: CAISELRLPVGNEQFF

v_gene: TRBV25-1
d_gene: TRBD1
abundance: .
j_gene: TRBJ2-5
CDR3nt: TGTGCCAGCAGTGAGGCAGGGGGAGAGACCCAGTACTTC
CDR3aa: CASSEAGGETQYF

v_gene: TRBV5-1
d_gene: .
abundance: .
j_gene: TRBJ2-7
CDR3nt: TGCGCCAGCAGCTTTGGGGAAACCTACGAGCAGTACTTC
CDR3aa: CASSFGETYEQYF

v_gene: TRBV9
d_gene: .
abundance: .
j_gene: TRBJ2-3
CDR3nt: TGTGCCAGCAGCGTAGCTGGGCTCGGCACAGATACGCAGTATTTT
CDR3aa: CASSVAGLGTDTQYF

v_gene: TRBV13
d_gene: TRBD1
abundance: .
j_gene: TRBJ2-5
CDR3nt: TGTGCCAGCAGCTCCTTCGGGACAGGCCTTGAGACCCAGTACTTC
CDR3aa: CASSSFGTGLETQYF

v_gene: TRBV5-5
d_gene: .
abundance: .
j_gene: TRBJ1-1
CDR3nt: TGTGCCAGCAGCTTTGATCAGGGGACCCAAGGCACTGAAGCTTTCTTT
CDR3aa: CASSFDQGTQGTEAFF

v_gene: TRBV6-5
d_gene: TRBD1
abundance: .
j_gene: TRBJ2-5
CDR3nt: TGTGCCAGCAGTTACTCGACCAGGGGGCGCGGAGAGACCCAGTACTTC
CDR3aa: CASSYSTRGRGETQYF

v_gene: TRBV11-2
d_gene: .
abundance: .
j_gene: TRBJ2-7
CDR3nt: TGTGCCAGCAGCTTTCAATGGGGGAGTTCGGTCTACGAGCAGTACTTC
CDR3aa: CASSFQWGSSVYEQYF

v_gene: TRBV7-9
d_gene: .
abundance: .
j_gene: TRBJ2-7
CDR3nt: TGTGCCAGCAGCTTCGCGGAGTCCTACGAGCAGTACTTC
CDR3aa: CASSFAESYEQYF

v_gene: TRBV6-5
d_gene: TRBD1
abundance: .
j_gene: TRBJ2-5
CDR3nt: TGTGCCAGCAGTGACGGGACAGAAGAGACCCAGTACTTC
CDR3aa: CASSDGTEETQYF

v_gene: TRBV4-1
d_gene: .
abundance: .
j_gene: TRBJ2-7
CDR3nt: TGCGCCAGCAGTCCTCCCAGGATTGGTACCTACGAGCAGTACTTC
CDR3aa: CASSPPRIGTYEQYF

v_gene: TRBV7-3
d_gene: .
abundance: .
j_gene: TRBJ1-3
CDR3nt: TGTGCCAGCAGCCCGGGGACCTCTGGAAACACCATATATTTT
CDR3aa: CASSPGTSGNTIYF

v_gene: TRBV2
d_gene: .
abundance: few
j_gene: TRBJ2-2
CDR3nt: TGTGCCAGCAGTGATATGGGCCAAGGGAACACCGGGGAGCTGTTTTTT
CDR3aa: CASSDMGQGNTGELFF

v_gene: TRBV27
d_gene: TRBD1
abundance: once
j_gene: TRBJ1-2
CDR3nt: TGTGCCAGCCCTAAGTCGGACAGGGGCGGAATCTATGGCTACACCTTC
CDR3aa: CASPKSDRGGIYGYTF

v_gene: TRBV19
d_gene: .
abundance: .
j_gene: TRBJ2-2
CDR3nt: TGTGCCAGTAGTATTTTAAGCAACACCGGGGAGCTGTTTTTT
CDR3aa: CASSILSNTGELFF

v_gene: TRBV19
d_gene: TRBD1
abundance: .
j_gene: TRBJ1-2
CDR3nt: TGTGCCAGTAGTACCTTAGAGACAGGGTCCTATGGCTACACCTTC
CDR3aa: CASSTLETGSYGYTF

v_gene: TRBV28
d_gene: .
abundance: .
j_gene: TRBJ1-4
CDR3nt: TGTGCCAGCAGTTTTAACCTAAATGAAAAACTGTTTTTT
CDR3aa: CASSFNLNEKLFF

v_gene: TRBV4-1
d_gene: .
abundance: .
j_gene: TRBJ2-1
CDR3nt: TGCGCCAGCAGCCAAGAACAGGGGAGGAATGAGCAGTTCTTC
CDR3aa: CASSQEQGRNEQFF

v_gene: TRBV7-9
d_gene: .
abundance: .
j_gene: TRBJ1-1
CDR3nt: TGTGCCAGCAGCTTAGGACAGCTTAACACTGAAGCTTTCTTT
CDR3aa: CASSLGQLNTEAFF

v_gene: TRBV27
d_gene: TRBD1
abundance: .
j_gene: TRBJ1-5
CDR3nt: TGTGCCAGCAGTCCCAACAGGGGAAAGAGCAATCAGCCCCAGCATTTT
CDR3aa: CASSPNRGKSNQPQHF

v_gene: TRBV5-4
d_gene: TRBD2
abundance: .
j_gene: TRBJ2-1
CDR3nt: TGTGCCAGCAGCTTGGAGGGGGGCGCGGGAGGGCCCTCCTACAATGAGCAGTTCTTC
CDR3aa: CASSLEGGAGGPSYNEQFF

v_gene: TRBV2
d_gene: TRBD2
abundance: .
j_gene: TRBJ2-1
CDR3nt: TGTGCCAGCAGGAAGGGCGGGGGGGCCTACAATGAGCAGTTCTTC
CDR3aa: CASRKGGGAYNEQFF

v_gene: TRBV4-1
d_gene: .
abundance: .
j_gene: TRBJ2-1
CDR3nt: TGCGCCAGCAGCCAAGATATACTCCTCAATGACAATGAGCAGTTCTTC
CDR3aa: CASSQDILLNDNEQFF

v_gene: TRBV5-6
d_gene: TRBD2
abundance: .
j_gene: TRBJ2-3
CDR3nt: TGTGCCAGCAGCTCGGGTGGCGGGGGGGCCTCAGATACGCAGTATTTT
CDR3aa: CASSSGGGGASDTQYF

v_gene: TRBV5-6
d_gene: TRBD2
abundance: .
j_gene: TRBJ2-3
CDR3nt: TGTGCCAGCAGCTTGGTTATCGGGGGGACAGATACGCAGTATTTT
CDR3aa: CASSLVIGGTDTQYF

v_gene: TRBV5-1
d_gene: .
abundance: .
j_gene: TRBJ2-1
CDR3nt: TGCGCCAGCAGCTTAACGGGTGGGGGGAATGAGCAGTTCTTC
CDR3aa: CASSLTGGGNEQFF